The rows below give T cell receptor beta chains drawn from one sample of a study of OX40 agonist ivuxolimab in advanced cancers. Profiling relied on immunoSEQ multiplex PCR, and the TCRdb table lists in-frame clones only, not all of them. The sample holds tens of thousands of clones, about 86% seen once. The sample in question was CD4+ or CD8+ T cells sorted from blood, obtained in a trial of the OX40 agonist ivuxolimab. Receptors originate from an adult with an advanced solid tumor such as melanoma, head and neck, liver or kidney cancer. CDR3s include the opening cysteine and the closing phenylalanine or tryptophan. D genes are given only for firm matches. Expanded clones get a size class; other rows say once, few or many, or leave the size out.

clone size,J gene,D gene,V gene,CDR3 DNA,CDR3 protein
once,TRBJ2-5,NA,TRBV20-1,TGCAGTGCTAGTATTGACGAGACCCAGTACTTC,CSASIDETQYF
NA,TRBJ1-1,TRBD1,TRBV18,TGTGCCAGCTCACAGGGGGCCAGGAACACTGAAGCTTTCTTT,CASSQGARNTEAFF
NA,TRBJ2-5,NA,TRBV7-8,TGTGCCAGCGGTTGGGGGCCTGAGACCCAGTACTTC,CASGWGPETQYF
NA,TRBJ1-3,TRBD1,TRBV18,TGTGCCAGCTCACTAGGGACAGTTCCTGGAAACACCATATATTTT,CASSLGTVPGNTIYF
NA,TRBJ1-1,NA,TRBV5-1,TGCGCCAGCAGCTCCCGGGATAACACTGAAGCTTTCTTT,CASSSRDNTEAFF
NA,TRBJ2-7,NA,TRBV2,TGTGCCAGCAGTGAAATGGGACCGCCCTACGAGCAGTACTTC,CASSEMGPPYEQYF
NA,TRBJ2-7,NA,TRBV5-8,TGTGCCAGCAGCTTGGGAACAGTTTCCTACGAGCAGTACTTC,CASSLGTVSYEQYF
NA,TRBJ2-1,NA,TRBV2,TGTGCCAGCATTCTAGGTACCCGATCCTACAATGAGCAGTTCTTC,CASILGTRSYNEQFF
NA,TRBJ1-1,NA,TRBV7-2,TGTGCCAGCAGCTTAGCTTCCAGGGGTACTGAAGCTTTCTTT,CASSLASRGTEAFF
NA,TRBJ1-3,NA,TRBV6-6,TGTGCCAGCCTTAGGGACGGCTCTGGAAACACCATATATTTT,CASLRDGSGNTIYF
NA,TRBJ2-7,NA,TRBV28,TGTGCCAGCAGTCCAATAGCCTACGAGCAGTACTTC,CASSPIAYEQYF
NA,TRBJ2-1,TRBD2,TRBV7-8,TGTGCCAGCAGCCGGACTAGCGGGGGGAATGAGCAGTTCTTC,CASSRTSGGNEQFF
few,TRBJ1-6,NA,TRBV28,TGTGCCAGCAGTTCCTTCTCAGGGAGTTATAATTCACCCCTCCACTTT,CASSSFSGSYNSPLHF
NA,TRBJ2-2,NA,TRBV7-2,TGTGCCAGCAGCTCAAATAGTGTCGGGGAGCTGTTTTTT,CASSSNSVGELFF
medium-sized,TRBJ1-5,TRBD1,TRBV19,TGTGCCAGTAGAACACAGGGGATGGGGAATCAGCCCCAGCATTTT,CASRTQGMGNQPQHF
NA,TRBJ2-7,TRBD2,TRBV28,TGTGCCAGCAGGCAGGGAGGGACCTACGAGCAGTACTTC,CASRQGGTYEQYF
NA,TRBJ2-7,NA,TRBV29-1,TGCAGCGTTGTCTGGCAAGCAACCTACGAGCAGTACTTC,CSVVWQATYEQYF
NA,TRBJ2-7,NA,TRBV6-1,TGTGCCAGCAGTGAGCGACCCCTCGAGCAGTACTTC,CASSERPLEQYF
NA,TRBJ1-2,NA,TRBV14,TGTGCCAGCAGCCAGGGCCGTTCCGGGGATGGCTACACCTTC,CASSQGRSGDGYTF
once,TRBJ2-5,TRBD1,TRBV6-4,TGTGCCAGCAGTGACAGGGGACAGGGGGAGACCCAGTACTTC,CASSDRGQGETQYF
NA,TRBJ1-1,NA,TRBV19,TGTGCCAGTAGCCACTACCAGGAGACGAACACTGAAGCTTTCTTT,CASSHYQETNTEAFF
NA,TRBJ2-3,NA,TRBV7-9,TGTGCCAGCAGCTTACTCTCAAGCACAGATACGCAGTATTTT,CASSLLSSTDTQYF
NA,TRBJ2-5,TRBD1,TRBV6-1,TGTGCCAGCAGTGACCCGACAGGGTACGGGGAGACCCAGTACTTC,CASSDPTGYGETQYF
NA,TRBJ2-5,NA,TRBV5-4,TGTGCCAGCAGTCTCCAGGGGGGGGAGACCCAGTACTTC,CASSLQGGETQYF
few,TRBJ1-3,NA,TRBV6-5,TGTGCCAGCAGCCCAGAGTCCGGGGTTGGAAACACCATATATTTT,CASSPESGVGNTIYF
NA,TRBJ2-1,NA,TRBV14,TGTGCCAGCAGCAGAACCGGGGGATACAATGAGCAGTTCTTC,CASSRTGGYNEQFF
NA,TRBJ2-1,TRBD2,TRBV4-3,TGCGCCAGCAGCCAAGATCAGGTCCTAGCGGCTAATGAGCAGTTCTTC,CASSQDQVLAANEQFF
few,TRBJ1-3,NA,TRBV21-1,TGTGCCAGCAGCAAAGAGGAGGAGCCCCACTCTGGAAACACCATATATTTT,CASSKEEEPHSGNTIYF
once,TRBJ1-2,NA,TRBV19,TGTGCCAGTATTAGTGGTTTCGGAGGCTACACCTTC,CASISGFGGYTF
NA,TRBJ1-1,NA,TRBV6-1,TGTGCCAGCAGTGTCGGGACATTGAACACTGAAGCTTTCTTT,CASSVGTLNTEAFF
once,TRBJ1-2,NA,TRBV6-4,TGTGCCAGCAGTGACTCTCTCGGCTATGGCTACACCTTC,CASSDSLGYGYTF
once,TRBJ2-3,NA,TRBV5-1,TGCGCCAGCAGCCCTACGGGGGTTACGTCAGATACGCAGTATTTT,CASSPTGVTSDTQYF
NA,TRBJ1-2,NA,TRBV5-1,TGCGCCAGCAGCCACGAAACCCCTTCCTATGGCTACACCTTC,CASSHETPSYGYTF
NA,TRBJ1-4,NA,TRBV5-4,TGTGCCAGCAGCATGGGACTCACAACTAATGAAAAACTGTTTTTT,CASSMGLTTNEKLFF
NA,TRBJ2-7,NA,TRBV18,TGTGCCAGCTCACCAAACAGGGCCTACGAGCAGTACTTC,CASSPNRAYEQYF
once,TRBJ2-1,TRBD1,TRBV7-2,TGTGCCAGCAGCTCAGACAGGGGCTTCTACAATGAGCAGTTCTTC,CASSSDRGFYNEQFF
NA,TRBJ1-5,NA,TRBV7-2,TGTGCCAGCAGCTTAGATGCTGCAGCCGATAGCAATCAGCCCCAGCATTTT,CASSLDAAADSNQPQHF
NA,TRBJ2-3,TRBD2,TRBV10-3,TGTGCCATCAGTGAAGTAGGCGGGGGGGCCACAGATACGCAGTATTTT,CAISEVGGGATDTQYF
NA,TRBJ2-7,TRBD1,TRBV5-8,TGTGCCAGCAGCTTGGGGGACAGATACGAGCAGTACTTC,CASSLGDRYEQYF
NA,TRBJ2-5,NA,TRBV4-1,TGCGCCAGCAGCCAAGGGGGGGAGCGGGACAGAAAAATCCAAGAGACCCAGTACTTC,CASSQGGERDRKIQETQYF
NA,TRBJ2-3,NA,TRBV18,TGTGCCAGCTCGCCGACCCCACAGGGCTCGGGCACAGATACGCAGTATTTT,CASSPTPQGSGTDTQYF
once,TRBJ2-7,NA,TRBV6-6,TGTGCCAGCACCCGGAGTTCCGGGGTCTTCGAGCAGTACTTC,CASTRSSGVFEQYF
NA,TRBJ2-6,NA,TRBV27,TGTGCCAGCAGTTTAGAACCGGGGCGGGGGGCCAACGTCCTGACTTTC,CASSLEPGRGANVLTF
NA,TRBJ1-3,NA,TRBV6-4,TGTGCCAGCAGTGACGGGGCATACCACTCTGGAAACACCATATATTTT,CASSDGAYHSGNTIYF
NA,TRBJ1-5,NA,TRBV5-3,TGTGCCAGAAGCTTCGCAGGGCTTGGGAATCAGCCCCAGCATTTT,CARSFAGLGNQPQHF
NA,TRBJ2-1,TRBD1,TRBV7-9,TGTGCCAGCGTCCTAGGACAGGGGGCTTATAATGAGCAGTTCTTC,CASVLGQGAYNEQFF
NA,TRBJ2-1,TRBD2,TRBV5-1,TGCGCCAGCAGCTTGGTTCTGCTAGCGGGGGCCGATGAGCAGTTCTTC,CASSLVLLAGADEQFF
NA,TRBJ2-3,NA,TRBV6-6,TGTGCCAGCACCAAGGGGTCGGGGCCTAGCACAGATACGCAGTATTTT,CASTKGSGPSTDTQYF
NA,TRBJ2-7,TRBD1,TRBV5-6,TGTGCCAGCTCTAATGACAGGGGCTACGAGCAGTACTTC,CASSNDRGYEQYF